A selection of T cell receptor beta chains follows, all from one sample in a study of T cell repertoires and leukemia-associated antigens. TCRdb ran MiXCR on the 5' RACE reads and lists one entry per CDR3 protein. The repertoire holds almost 10,000 distinct CDR3 sequences, with roughly 40% as singletons. Antigens of these TCRs are unknown. The source material was CD3+ T cells sorted from blood and cultured. Receptor source: a female donor in good health. Both conserved end residues are part of each CDR3. The D gene is left open where the match is weak. The size field is filled for only some rows; it gives once, few, many or a size class.

medium-sized,TRBV20-1,TRBD2,TRBJ2-3,CSARDLASGKVTDTQYF,TGCAGTGCTAGAGATCTGGCTAGCGGGAAAGTCACAGATACGCAGTATTTT
.,TRBV4-3,TRBD2,TRBJ2-3,CASSTGRGRERNTQYF,TGCGCCAGCAGTACCGGGAGAGGGCGGGAGCGAAATACGCAGTATTTT
once,TRBV25-1,TRBD1,TRBJ2-5,CASRGDRETQYF,TGTGCCAGCAGGGGGGACAGAGAGACCCAGTACTTC
.,TRBV3-1,.,TRBJ2-1,CASSQVAGASYNEQFF,TGTGCCAGCAGCCAAGTCGCCGGGGCCTCCTACAATGAGCAGTTCTTC
.,TRBV20-1,.,TRBJ1-6,CSASRQVRDSPLHF,TGCAGTGCTAGTCGACAGGTTCGGGATTCACCCCTCCACTTT
.,TRBV14,.,TRBJ2-1,CASSRSFTAGNEQFF,TGTGCCAGCAGCCGAAGTTTTACGGCGGGCAATGAGCAGTTCTTC
medium-sized,TRBV20-1,TRBD2,TRBJ2-5,CSARGAGEVETQYF,TGCAGTGCTAGAGGGGCGGGAGAGGTAGAGACCCAGTACTTC
.,TRBV7-9,TRBD2,TRBJ2-7,CASSLYGRASEQYF,TGTGCCAGCAGCTTGTACGGGAGGGCCAGCGAGCAGTACTTC
many,TRBV5-1,.,TRBJ2-5,CASSPVTRQETQYF,TGCGCCAGCAGCCCGGTGACAAGACAAGAGACCCAGTACTTC
medium-sized,TRBV9,.,TRBJ2-6,CASSVVGAGANVLTF,TGTGCCAGCAGCGTAGTAGGGGCTGGGGCCAACGTCCTGACTTTC
many,TRBV11-2,.,TRBJ1-3,CASSLDQGNTIYF,TGTGCCAGCAGCCTTGACCAAGGAAACACCATATATTTT
few,TRBV29-1,.,TRBJ1-1,CSVGGRGNYEAFF,TGCAGCGTTGGAGGCAGAGGTAACTATGAAGCTTTCTTT
many,TRBV5-1,.,TRBJ1-1,CASSLTYLNTDAFF,TGCGCCAGCAGCTTGACTTATCTGAACACTGACGCTTTCTTT
once,TRBV10-3,.,TRBJ2-1,CAISPERYEQFF,TGTGCCATCAGTCCAGAGAGGTATGAGCAGTTCTTC
many,TRBV7-9,.,TRBJ2-3,CASSSYNGTRKLSNTQYF,TGTGCCAGCAGCTCCTATAACGGGACAAGGAAACTCTCTAATACGCAGTATTTT
medium-sized,TRBV5-1,.,TRBJ2-2,CASNPGTANTGELFF,TGCGCCAGCAACCCCGGGACGGCGAACACCGGGGAGCTGTTTTTT
medium-sized,TRBV7-3,TRBD1,TRBJ2-7,CASSSERGRLYEQYF,TGTGCCAGCAGCTCGGAGAGGGGGCGTCTCTACGAGCAGTACTTC
few,TRBV5-1,.,TRBJ2-3,CASRAVGRDTQYF,TGCGCCAGCAGGGCAGTCGGCCGAGATACGCAGTATTTT
.,TRBV18,TRBD2,TRBJ2-5,CASSPGASGSIETQYF,TGTGCCAGCTCACCAGGCGCTAGCGGGAGCATCGAGACCCAGTACTTC
.,TRBV29-1,TRBD1,TRBJ2-5,CSVVTGWETQYF,TGCAGCGTTGTGACAGGGTGGGAGACCCAGTACTTC
once,TRBV5-1,TRBD1,TRBJ1-1,CASSLQGAKITEAFF,TGCGCCAGCAGCTTACAGGGGGCAAAGATCACTGAGGCTTTCTTT
few,TRBV11-2,.,TRBJ2-1,CASGRFPDMGLGDEQFF,TGTGCCAGCGGACGATTTCCGGACATGGGGCTTGGCGATGAGCAGTTCTTC
few,TRBV21-1,.,TRBJ2-5,CASSHRDREETQYF,TGTGCCAGCAGCCACCGGGACAGGGAAGAGACCCAGTACTTC
.,TRBV28,.,TRBJ1-5,CASRGQNLEPQHF,TGTGCCAGCCGAGGGCAGAACTTAGAGCCCCAGCATTTT
.,TRBV7-9,.,TRBJ2-7,CASSRPRGVAYEQCF,TGTGCCAGCAGCAGACCCCGAGGGGTGGCCTACGAGCAGTGCTTC
.,TRBV5-1,.,TRBJ1-5,CASSLDARNQPQHF,TGCGCCAGCAGCTTGGATGCACGCAATCAGCCCCAGCATTTT
many,TRBV11-3,.,TRBJ2-7,CASSLSGGNEQYF,TGTGCCAGCAGCTTATCAGGGGGGAACGAGCAGTACTTC
few,TRBV29-1,.,TRBJ1-5,CSARQANQPQHF,TGCAGCGCCCGACAGGCAAATCAGCCCCAGCATTTT
few,TRBV5-4,TRBD1,TRBJ1-2,CASSLAGQGLYGYTF,TGTGCCAGCAGCTTGGCAGGACAGGGGTTGTATGGCTACACCTTC
.,TRBV20-1,TRBD2,TRBJ2-7,CSASRLAGDEQYF,TGCAGTGCTAGTAGGCTAGCGGGAGACGAGCAGTACTTC
medium-sized,TRBV7-9,TRBD2,TRBJ2-1,CASSPTSGSSYNEQFF,TGTGCCAGCAGCCCGACTAGCGGGAGCTCCTACAATGAGCAGTTCTTC
.,TRBV5-1,.,TRBJ2-1,CASSLREWNEQFF,TGCGCCAGCAGCTTGCGGGAGTGGAATGAGCAGTTCTTC
few,TRBV20-1,.,TRBJ1-4,CSARGRIRALATNEKLFF,TGCAGTGCTAGAGGTCGGATCCGGGCCCTTGCAACTAATGAAAAACTGTTTTTT
.,TRBV12-5,.,TRBJ2-3,CASGSFTDTQYF,TGTGCTAGTGGTTCTTTCACAGATACGCAGTATTTT
.,TRBV9,TRBD1,TRBJ2-5,CASSVVSGGHQETQYF,TGTGCCAGCAGCGTAGTGTCAGGGGGACATCAAGAGACCCAGTACTTC
.,TRBV4-3,TRBD2,TRBJ2-2,CASSQATSGRHSGELFF,TGCGCCAGCAGTCAAGCGACTAGCGGGAGACACTCCGGGGAGCTGTTTTTT
.,TRBV6-5,.,TRBJ2-7,CASSYRNSYEQYF,TGTGCCAGCAGTTACCGAAACTCCTACGAGCAGTACTTC
medium-sized,TRBV20-1,TRBD2,TRBJ2-1,CSVVSGTVYNEQFF,TGCAGTGTTGTTAGCGGGACCGTCTACAATGAGCAGTTCTTC
many,TRBV20-1,.,TRBJ2-3,CSASSSRRADTQYF,TGCAGTGCTTCTTCTAGCCGCCGGGCAGATACGCAGTATTTT
.,TRBV28,.,TRBJ2-3,CASSFFADTQYF,TGTGCCAGCAGTTTCTTTGCAGATACGCAGTATTTT
.,TRBV7-2,.,TRBJ2-5,CASSSVSLAETQYF,TGTGCCAGCAGCTCTGTTTCGTTGGCTGAGACCCAGTACTTC
few,TRBV5-1,TRBD1,TRBJ2-1,CASSLHPGQVGGEQFF,TGCGCCAGCAGCTTACATCCGGGACAGGTGGGAGGTGAGCAGTTCTTC
few,TRBV6-2/TRBV6-3,.,TRBJ2-3,CASRGPGISTDTQYF,TGTGCCAGCAGAGGGCCCGGAATTAGCACAGATACGCAGTATTTT
many,TRBV6-2/TRBV6-3,.,TRBJ2-2,CASSYSRTTLPGELFF,TGTGCCAGCAGTTACTCGAGAACTACCCTTCCCGGGGAGCTGTTTTTT